The T cell receptor beta chain described here comes from a study of cytomegalovirus exposure and HLA in healthy donors (TCRdb year 2017). General notes on the study: An earlier analysis of several hundred of the donors reported about 250 Gb of sequence data and 100 million to 130 million unique TCR beta sequences from about 200 million T cells. Roughly 300 gigabases of sequencing data and 70 million to 85 million unique TCR sequences were included in an early release covering over 600 HLA-typed donors. Of the 300 to 400 genotyped donors, approximately 83% fell in the genetic ancestry cluster associated with self-reported Caucasian donors. The study was designed to test whether signatures of past pathogen exposure could be identified by cataloging public T cell receptors. Using immunosequencing, the study profiled T cell repertoires from around 680 subjects and related those repertoires to cytomegalovirus serostatus. Along with the approximately 670-subject first cohort, a separate validation cohort of some 130 different subjects was used. To predict cytomegalovirus infection status, the study combined high-throughput TCR immunosequencing, statistical association of individual TCRs with disease status, and machine learning. To study patterns of TCR occurrence, a later analysis re-analyzed previously published TCR beta repertoires from 700 or so donors and added high-resolution HLA genotyping. Rather than using new phenotypic data, the later analysis identified candidate immune exposures from TCR beta sequences and from how often those sequences occurred across donors. An earlier analysis of about 600 of the donors used high-throughput TCR beta sequencing to judge whether each TCR beta V gene segment behaved as functional or pseudogenic. Donor age, sex, ethnicity and CMV serostatus were collected together with the repertoire data. Genome-wide SNP genotypes for about 65% of the roughly 670 donors were used in a later genetic analysis, which treated that subset as a discovery cohort. Every repertoire in the discovery cohort had been generated on one and the same sequencing platform. Both class I and class II loci were covered by HLA typing, at four-digit resolution. The number of typed donors differed by locus: about 620-630 for A, B, C, DRB1 and DQB1; 522 for DQA1; around 580 for DPA1; and around 490 for DPB1. Several DR-DQ haplotypes were handled as single units for association and clustering, since linkage in the cohort was strong. On average, 235,054 unique TCR beta nucleotide sequences were sequenced per donor among 398 genotyped donors of the cohort, with roughly 18% of those sequences being non-productive.

Overall results and qualifications from the work: The only immune exposure information available for the cohort was CMV serostatus. Several of the top co-occurrence clusters appeared to be linked to parvovirus B19, influenza, CMV and Epstein-Barr virus, according to a later analysis. In an earlier analysis of fewer than 700 of the donors, most TCR beta V segments appeared in productive rearrangements about 87% or about 30% of the time, broadly matching IMGT annotations. While some public TCRs were present in many individuals, most TCR sequences turned up only very rarely across donors. Roughly uniform sequencing depth across donors was assumed in presence/absence analyses, although this assumption may not hold. A cluster of highly shared sequence variants was judged likely to be a technical artifact of the sequencing pipeline. Compared with equally common non-associated chains, HLA-associated TCR beta chains in a later analysis were more clonally expanded and had lower generation probabilities. In a later analysis, some 18,000 TCR beta sequences were associated with specific HLA alleles at a false discovery rate of 0.05. Most CMV-associated TCR beta chains appeared to be HLA-restricted in a later analysis, and the HLA associations seemed to be driven largely by CMV exposure. Around 16 rarely observed V segments, including chromosome 9 orphons, were excluded from the earlier analysis of a few hundred of the donors because counts were too low. According to the authors, the approach could potentially be generalized to other disease states and immunological phenotypes. The cohort was sequenced for TCR beta chains only, and without alpha or paired-chain data the features that could be detected were limited. When HLA alleles, especially DR and DQ, strongly co-occurred, attributing TCR associations to individual alleles was difficult. Correlated functional status among segregating V segments might be attributable to linkage disequilibrium, but an unknown experimental factor could not be ruled out. In the study, approximately 160 TCR beta chains were listed as associated with cytomegalovirus. A few of the identified cytomegalovirus-associated TCR beta chains were confirmed in vitro to be specific for cytomegalovirus antigens. In a later analysis, the rate of TCR association differed among HLA loci, with DRB1 alleles having the most associated TCRs and HLA-C alleles having the fewest. An association between a missense DCLRE1C variant and V-gene and J-gene trimming of TCR beta chains was found in a later genetic analysis and replicated in an independent cohort. The classifier was reported to diagnose cytomegalovirus status with high specificity and sensitivity in both the original cohort and the validation cohort. A later genetic analysis reported fewer N-insertions in productive TCRs among donors in an Asian-associated ancestry cluster than the approximately 670-donor mean. A further reported finding was that TCR beta sequences accurately predicted the HLA-A and HLA-B alleles for most subjects in the first cohort. Some IMGT-functional V segments, including TRBV6-2 and TRBV6-3, could not be told apart with the 87-base-pair reads, so those segments were excluded. HLA typing was unavailable for some donors at each locus, so association tests used only the typed subset.

Trimming at the junction amounts to 0 bases on V and 8 bases on J, and the germline ends lie 14 bases apart. The germline V gene encodes CDR1 SGHKS and CDR2 YYEKEE (reference sequence). Its CDR3 holds 15 amino acids, cysteine through phenylalanine. Of all the DNA, just the CDR3 is kept, 45 bases in frame from base 1. The cohort consisted of hundreds of healthy bone marrow donors. Cohort members were all nominally healthy when sampled, although unrecorded immune exposures were likely present. The donor tested CMV seropositive, placing the donor among the roughly 300 seropositive members of the cohort. Every donor gave a peripheral blood sample, and the peripheral blood mononuclear cells from that sample were used for TCR beta sequencing. The Qiagen DNeasy Blood Extraction Kit was used to extract genomic DNA from the blood cell samples. Concerning this clone itself: The specificity of this receptor is unknown. No base quality values were provided; no much bigger clone lies one nucleotide off.

The library came from the immunoSEQ multiplex PCR assay. For the multiplex PCR, a mixture combining 60 forward primers for TCR Vbeta segments and 13 reverse primers for TCR Jbeta segments was used. A multiplex PCR assay on genomic DNA amplified the CDR3 region of rearranged TCR beta genes. Amplified TCR beta libraries were sequenced as 87-base-pair reads on the Illumina HiSeq System. Under the source paper's analysis protocol: A later analysis tallied tens of millions of unique TCR beta chains across the 700 or so repertoires, and some 10 million of those chains were shared by two or more donors. To remove PCR and sequencing errors, raw reads were error-corrected and collapsed into unique sequences using a nearest-neighbor algorithm that merged closely related sequences. CDR3 sequences were aligned to IMGT reference sequences to assign V, D and J gene segments. Each retained sequence needed at least a six-nucleotide match to both a V gene segment and a J gene segment. Rearrangements were classified as productive when the CDR3 lacked stop codons and remained in frame with V and J, and all other rearrangements were classified as non-productive. Following IMGT convention, CDR3 was defined as the stretch from the second conserved V-encoded cysteine to the conserved J-encoded phenylalanine. The earlier analysis of about 500 of the donors excluded sequences that lacked an unambiguous match to a single V gene segment. An earlier analysis of 550 to 650 of the donors classified V segments as functional when productive rearrangements were above 56.7% and as segregating when the standard deviation between donors was above 5%. A statistical classification framework was built for diagnosing cytomegalovirus status from the catalog of TCR beta chain sequences. In a later analysis, TCR nucleotide sequences were compared against IMGT/GENE-DB human TR gene sequences so that V and J genes could be assigned. In a later analysis, CDR3 sequences and most-parsimonious VDJ recombination scenarios were assigned using the TCRdist pipeline. In a later analysis, each TCR beta chain was defined by its CDR3 amino acid sequence together with its V-gene family, and reads without a unique V-gene family were excluded. As a way to deal with suspected cross-contamination and a sequencing artifact, a later analysis dropped 500 to 700 nucleotide sequences that were highly shared and had low generation probability. In a later analysis, a clonal expansion index for each public chain was calculated from normalized within-repertoire ranks of inferred template counts. A later analysis computed generation probabilities with a VDJ recombination model fitted to out-of-frame rearrangements, and checked the results against IGoR. In a later analysis, hypergeometric tests were used to score TCR-TCR, TCR-HLA and TCR-CMV co-occurrence, with a repertoire-size bias correction applied to TCR pairs. To estimate false discovery rates, a later analysis permuted the HLA or CMV assignments 20 times. In a later analysis, co-occurring TCRs were grouped using DBSCAN, and TCRdist sequence similarity was added for clustering within HLA-allele-positive subsets. For co-occurrence clustering, repertoires with fewer than 30,000 or more than 120,000 public chains were excluded, along with roughly five repertoires with anomalous nucleotide sharing. Entries here come from immuneACCESS through TCRdb and include only in-frame sequences with V and J called. Some clones fail to appear in such tables; in the studies checked, an unresolved V gene covers under half of the shortfall, and the cause of the remainder is unknown. Clone size and the V and J calls come from that table; the DNA yielded D and trimming. The sample contains over 95,000 clones, roughly three quarters of them found a single time. Roughly 12% of the sample belongs to the ten largest clones.

Source material: PBMCs. This clonotype was obtained from a middle-aged woman in good health and CMV-seropositive. The V gene is TRBV5-5 and the J gene is TRBJ1-4; the best D guess is TRBD1, with 5 bases matching. The CDR3 here reads CASSLVTASGEKLFF. In nucleotide form, the sequence is TGTGCCAGCAGCTTGGTGACAGCCTCAGGAGAAAAACTGTTTTTT. Beyond the CDR3, the reference TRBV5-5 and TRBJ1-4 genes provide the residues; the full variable domain reads: DAGVTQSPTHLIKTRGQQVTLRCSPISGHKSVSWYQQVLGQGPQFIFQYYEKEERGRGNFPDRFSARQFPNYSSELNVNALLLGDSALYLCASSLVTASGEKLFFGSGTQLSVL.